The 12 T cell receptor beta chains in this list originate from one sample, sequenced in a study of blood T cell repertoires in COVID-19. Repertoires were generated with immunoSEQ multiplex PCR, while TCRdb's copy carries only in-frame clones and drops some. Counted here are some 150,000 clones, around 90% occurring once; the ten biggest clones make up over 0.8%. Sequencing used peripheral blood. The receptors here all came from a woman aged 45-65 years with acute or convalescent COVID-19.

The rearrangement uses TRBV7-3 and TRBJ2-2; 7 positions match TRBD1. This CDR3 is built from 15 residues. V dropped 3 bases and J dropped 1; count of bases not matched to a gene: 2. The V gene's germline CDR1 is SGHTA and CDR2 FQGTGA. The CDR3 protein is CASSLDRMNTGELFF. CDR3 sequence (DNA): TGTGCCAGCAGCTTGGACAGGATGAACACCGGGGAGCTGTTTTTT.

The chain recombines TRBV3-1 (or the pseudogene TRBV3-2) with TRBJ2-2; 10 bases align to TRBD2. The CDR3 consists of 20 residues. Trimming cost V 4 bases and J 0 bases; bases outside gene matches: 14. Germline loops: CDR1 LGHDT, CDR2 YNNKEL (reference sequence). This chain's CDR3 is CASSPRPRLAGVANTGELFF. The CDR3 region has the DNA TGTGCCAGCAGCCCTCGCCCGCGACTAGCGGGTGTAGCGAACACCGGGGAGCTGTTTTTT.

The chain links TRBV11-2 to TRBJ2-3, with a possible D match to TRBD1 (5 bases). Trimming left V 4 bases short and J 2 bases short, with 7 bases between. Germline assignment: CDR1 SGHAT and CDR2 FQNNGV. CDR3 length: 13 amino acids. The CDR3 loop is CASSYRYTDTQYF. The CDR3 nucleotides read TGTGCCAGCAGCTACAGGTACACAGATACGCAGTATTTT.

The chain joins TRBV18 to TRBJ2-7; D might be TRBD1 (6 bases). Germline assignment: CDR1 KGHSH and CDR2 LQKENI. V lost 6 bases and J 2 bases, leaving 20 bases between the germline ends. CDR3 size: 16 residues. This chain's CDR3 is CASSPFVDSAPYEQYF. The CDR3 nucleotides read TGTGCCAGCTCCCCCTTCGTGGACAGCGCCCCCTACGAGCAGTACTTC.

J is TRBJ2-2 and V is TRBV19, with a tentative D call TRBD1 (5 bases). CDR1 LNHDA and CDR2 SQIVND come from the germline V gene (reference sequence). The germline V and J ends were trimmed by 6 bases and 0 bases, with 11 bases remaining between them. This CDR3 region has 15 residues. CDR3 protein: CASSKDRPNTGELFF. The CDR3 bases are TGTGCCAGTAGCAAAGACAGACCGAACACCGGGGAGCTGTTTTTT.

This chain connects TRBV10-3 to TRBJ2-3; 7 positions match TRBD1. The germline V gene encodes CDR1 ENHRY and CDR2 SYGVKD. This CDR3 is built from 15 residues. V dropped 3 bases and J dropped 1; count of bases not matched to a gene: 4. DNA of the CDR3: TGTGCCATCAGTGACAGACAGGGTGGCACAGATACGCAGTATTTT. Its translation is CAISDRQGGTDTQYF.

The chain carries TRBV6-7 and TRBJ2-4, with 7 bases matching TRBD2. TRBV6-7 is an ORF; its function is uncertain. The trim removed 0 bases at V and 4 bases at J, leaving 12 bases unmatched. This CDR3 contains 18 residues. The CDR3 sequence is CASSYSIATSREKNIQYF. CDR3 in DNA: TGTGCCAGCAGTTACTCAATCGCGACTAGCCGAGAAAAAAACATTCAGTACTTC.

The rearrangement uses TRBV3-1 (or the pseudogene TRBV3-2) and TRBJ2-7, with 8 bases that match TRBD1. Germline CDR1 is LGHDT and CDR2 is YNNKEL (reference sequence). Germline trimming cut 1 base from V and 3 bases from J; bases unmatched to any gene: 5. This CDR3 has 15 amino acids. The chain's CDR3 is CASSQGPDRVYEQYF. The CDR3 region has the DNA TGTGCCAGCAGCCAAGGGCCGGACAGGGTCTACGAGCAGTACTTC.

The chain links TRBV19 to TRBJ1-4; D might be TRBD1 (5 bases). CDR3 length equals 15 residues. V shed 5 bases and J shed 3 bases, with 13 bases lying between them. Looked up from germline, CDR1 is LNHDA and CDR2 is SQIVND (reference sequence). The CDR3 bases are TGTGCCAGTAGTCCACCGGGGGTGGCTAATGAAAAACTGTTTTTT. As protein: CASSPPGVANEKLFF.

This clone appeared once. The gene calls are TRBV5-6 and TRBJ1-2, with 7 bases aligning to TRBD1. This CDR3 has 13 residues. Germline-derived CDR1 and CDR2 are SGHDT and YYEEEE. The J segment lost 7 bases and the V segment lost 4 bases, leaving 7 bases of the junction unmatched. The CDR3 region is CASSQTGRGGYTF. The CDR3 nucleotides read TGTGCCAGCAGCCAGACAGGGAGAGGTGGCTACACCTTC.

The chain has TRBV19 and TRBJ2-4, with TRBD1 identical over 8 bases. V was clipped by 5 bases and J by 7 bases; unmatched bases: 1. From germline, CDR1 is LNHDA and CDR2 SQIVND (reference sequence). This CDR3 contains 12 residues. This CDR3 reads CASSGDRNIQYF. The DNA for the CDR3 is TGTGCCAGTAGTGGGGACAGGAACATTCAGTACTTC.

The chain is built from TRBV20-1 and TRBJ2-2; 9 bases are a match to TRBD2. Germline CDR1 reads DFQATT; CDR2 reads SNEGSKA (reference sequence). Trimming at V came to 4 bases and at J to 5 bases, leaving 5 bases not matched to a gene. CDR3 length: 14 amino acids. CDR3 DNA: TGCAGTGCTATTGATAGCGGGAGAACCGGGGAGCTGTTTTTT. Residues: CSAIDSGRTGELFF.